Sequencing of this TCR beta chain was carried out in a study of cytomegalovirus exposure and HLA in healthy donors. Study-wide context: Membership in the Caucasian-associated ancestry cluster was found for 81% of nearly 400 genotyped donors.

Trimming at V came to 3 bases and at J to 0 bases, leaving 8 bases not matched to a gene. There are 17 residues in the CDR3. From germline, CDR1 is KGHSH and CDR2 LQKENI. Regarding this clone: The target antigen is unknown. The sample holds other DNA sequences that translate to the same CDR3.

Study findings and constraints: In a later analysis, the majority of CMV-associated beta chains seemingly showed HLA restriction. Reports showed the classifier diagnosing cytomegalovirus status with high specificity and sensitivity.

Both 60 Vbeta primers and 13 Jbeta primers went into the PCR. Here immunoSEQ multiplex PCR was the method, and the copy in TCRdb shows in-frame clones only, minus some. Of about 130,000 clones in the sample, 80% to 85% were seen once. This chain joins TRBV18 and TRBJ2-1; 7 bases agree with TRBD2. The specimen sequenced was PBMCs. This receptor was taken from a woman younger than 45 in good health and CMV-seronegative. In nucleotides, the CDR3 is TGTGCCAGCTCACCCCCCCTAGCGGCCAGCTCCTACAATGAGCAGTTCTTC. This codes for CASSPPLAASSYNEQFF.